Presented here are 22 T cell receptor beta chains from one specimen sequenced in a study of cytomegalovirus exposure and HLA in healthy donors. 60 Vbeta and 13 Jbeta primers were used in PCR. Profiled with immunoSEQ multiplex PCR; TCRdb holds only in-frame clones, not every one. The sample lists 170,000 or so clones, over 60% occurring once. Sequences were obtained from PBMCs. These receptors came from a middle-aged man in good health and CMV-seronegative.

V gene TRBV4-1 combines with J gene TRBJ2-1, with TRBD2 identical over 7 bases. CDR1 and CDR2 from the germline V gene are MGHRA and YSYEKL. The ends lost 0 bases at V and 2 bases at J; junction bases unmatched: 7. The CDR3 contains 17 residues. Here the CDR3 reads CASSQDPASGTYNEQFF. CDR3 nucleotide sequence: TGCGCCAGCAGCCAAGATCCGGCTAGCGGTACCTACAATGAGCAGTTCTTC.

The rearrangement links TRBV7-8 to TRBJ1-2; possible D gene TRBD1, 5 bases. V was trimmed by 5 bases and J by 4 bases, leaving 14 bases between them. This CDR3 has 14 residues. Germline CDR1 is SGHVS and CDR2 is FQNEAQ. CDR3 coding DNA: TGTGCCAGCAGCCCAGTCGGGGGGGGCTATGGCTACACCTTC. Translation: CASSPVGGGYGYTF.

The chain uses TRBV6-5 and TRBJ1-1; 10 bases map to TRBD1. Germline CDR1 MNHEY, CDR2 SVGAGI. There are 16 residues in the CDR3. The V gene end was trimmed by 3 bases and the J gene end by 4 bases; junction bases not matched to a gene: 8. The CDR3 DNA reads TGTGCCAGCAGTTATTCAAGGGACAGGGGCGGCACTGAAGCTTTCTTT. Translating gives CASSYSRDRGGTEAFF.

Concerning this clone itself: This sample includes further DNA sequences coding for the same CDR3. The chain couples TRBV5-1 to TRBJ2-7, with 9 bases identical to TRBD1. This CDR3 comprises 14 residues. With 4 bases clipped from V and 2 bases from J, the junction kept 4 bases outside the gene matches. Per the germline V gene, CDR1 is SGHRS and CDR2 is YFSETQ. CDR3 nucleotide sequence: TGCGCCAGCAGCAGCGGGACAGGGACCTACGAGCAGTACTTC. Translating it yields CASSSGTGTYEQYF. The full variable domain, with the rest looked up from reference TRBV5-1 and TRBJ2-7, is KAGVTQTPRYLIKTRGQQVTLSCSPISGHRSVSWYQQTPGQGLQFLFEYFSETQRNKGNFPGRFSGRQFSNSRSEMNVSTLELGDSALYLCASSSGTGTYEQYFGPGTRLTVT.

In this sample, this clone turned up a few times. The chain employs TRBV5-1 and TRBJ2-5; TRBD1 agrees at 11 bases. The J call may be incorrect, as the DNA end agrees better with TRBJ2-7. The CDR3 has 16 amino acids. CDR1 and CDR2 (germline): SGHRS, YFSETQ. For the CDR3, the DNA is TGCGCCAGCAGTCAGGCGGGCGGGACAGGGGGGAGCGAGCAGTACTTC. Translation gives CASSQAGGTGGSEQYF.

The rearrangement links TRBV4-1 to TRBJ2-1; 9 bases line up with TRBD2. The CDR3 contains 18 residues. Trimming took 0 bases from V and 6 from J; bases not matched to a gene: 12. Looked up from germline, CDR1 is MGHRA and CDR2 is YSYEKL. The CDR3 bases are TGCGCCAGCAGCCAAGATCCTGCGAGAGGACTAGCGTCCAATGAGCAGTTCTTC. Its translation is CASSQDPARGLASNEQFF.

This chain links TRBV10-3 with TRBJ2-7, with 7 bases matching TRBD1. The CDR3 is made up of 11 amino acids. V lost 11 bases, J lost 5 bases, and 6 bases stayed unmatched. Per the germline V gene, CDR1 is ENHRY and CDR2 is SYGVKD. CDR3 nucleotide sequence: TGTGCCTCGCGACAGGGCGACGAGCAGTACTTC. It yields the protein CASRQGDEQYF.

The rearrangement uses TRBV4-3 and TRBJ1-2; 8 bases match TRBD1. Trimming cost V 1 base and J 1 base; bases outside gene matches: 5. The CDR3 has 16 amino acids. Germline CDR1 is LGHNA and CDR2 is YSLEER. The CDR3 loop reads CASSQGTGNYNYGYTF. CDR3 nucleotides: TGCGCCAGCAGCCAAGGGACAGGGAATTATAACTATGGCTACACCTTC.

The V gene is TRBV15, the J gene TRBJ2-7; 9 nucleotides line up with TRBD2. In germline, CDR1 is LNHNV, CDR2 YYDKDF (reference sequence). The CDR3 covers 17 residues. Trimming removed 0 bases from V and 2 bases from J; junction bases left unmatched: 8. In DNA form, the CDR3 reads TGTGCCACCAGCAGAGATAGCCTAGCGGGACGGGCCTACGAGCAGTACTTC. Amino acids: CATSRDSLAGRAYEQYF.

This chain uses TRBV7-9 with TRBJ2-5, with 7 bases that match TRBD1. The CDR3 is 14 amino acids. Per germline, CDR1 SEHNR and CDR2 FQNEAQ (reference sequence). J gave up 2 bases and V 2 bases, and 2 bases lay outside the gene matches. CDR3 sequence: CASSLKTGQETQYF. In DNA form, the CDR3 reads TGTGCCAGCAGCTTAAAGACAGGGCAAGAGACCCAGTACTTC.

This clone was seen a single time. The chain combines TRBV18 with TRBJ2-5, with D possibly being TRBD2 (6 bases). The CDR3 contains 16 residues. Germline assignment: CDR1 KGHSH and CDR2 LQKENI. Trimming took off 4 bases at V and 0 bases at J, with 15 bases between the two ends. Written as DNA, the CDR3 is TGTGCCAGCTCACGATATACCGGGACTGACCAAGAGACCCAGTACTTC. Amino acid sequence: CASSRYTGTDQETQYF.

The rearrangement links TRBV18 to TRBJ2-7, with TRBD2 matching over 10 bases. CDR1 and CDR2 from the germline V gene are KGHSH and LQKENI. CDR3 length equals 17 residues. The V and J ends lost 6 bases and 3 bases, in that order; junction bases with no gene match: 14. CDR3 in DNA: TGTGCCAGCTCGCAGGGACAGTCCGGACTAGCGGACTACGAGCAGTACTTC. Amino acid sequence: CASSQGQSGLADYEQYF.

The chain combines TRBV7-9 with TRBJ1-4; possibly TRBD1 for D (5 bases). CDR3 length: 14 amino acids. Germline V gives CDR1 SEHNR, CDR2 FQNEAQ (reference sequence). V lost 2 bases, J lost 6 bases, and 10 bases lay in between. The CDR3 reads CASSLQGKDEKLFF. CDR3 nucleotides: TGTGCCAGCAGCTTACAGGGAAAGGATGAAAAACTGTTTTTT. Together with reference TRBV7-9 and TRBJ1-4, the CDR3 gives the full variable domain: DTGVSQNPRHKITKRGQNVTFRCDPISEHNRLYWYRQTLGQGPEFLTYFQNEAQLEKSRLLSDRFSAERPKGSFSTLEIQRTEQGDSAMYLCASSLQGKDEKLFFGSGTQLSVL.

The chain carries TRBV15 and TRBJ2-3; 9 bases match TRBD2. Losses at the gene ends were 1 base for V and 6 bases for J; bases not matched to a gene: 11. The CDR3 is 17 amino acids. The germline V gene encodes CDR1 LNHNV and CDR2 YYDKDF (reference sequence). This chain's CDR3 is CATSRVFSSGDSDTQYF. In DNA form, the CDR3 reads TGTGCCACCAGCAGAGTGTTCTCTAGCGGGGACTCGGATACGCAGTATTTT.

The chain combines TRBV21-1 with TRBJ1-2. TRBV21-1 corresponds to a pseudogene. The CDR3 covers 13 residues. The CDR3 region has the DNA TGTGCCAGCAGCAAAGGAACTTTCTATGGCTACACCTTC. This sequence encodes CASSKGTFYGYTF.

The chain recombines TRBV5-1 with TRBJ2-5, with TRBD1 matching 8 bases. The better agreement between TRBJ2-7 and the DNA end casts doubt on the J call. The CDR3 runs 15 residues. Germline V lookup: CDR1 SGHRS, CDR2 YFSETQ. The CDR3 coding sequence is TGCGCCAGCAGCTTGGAACGGACAGGGTCCTACGAGCAGTACTTC. This translates into CASSLERTGSYEQYF.

The chain is built from TRBV7-2 and TRBJ1-6, with D possibly being TRBD1 (5 bases). V was trimmed by 1 base and J by 10 bases, leaving 8 bases between them. Germline lookup yields CDR1 SGHTA and CDR2 FQGNSA. The CDR3 extends over 13 amino acids. This CDR3 is CASSLEQGSPLHF. The CDR3 DNA is TGTGCCAGCAGCTTAGAGCAGGGATCACCCCTCCACTTT.

The rearrangement uses TRBV5-6 and TRBJ1-4, with D perhaps matching TRBD1 (5 bases). Germline loops: CDR1 SGHDT, CDR2 YYEEEE. The length of the CDR3 is 15 residues. Trimming pared 6 bases from V and 5 bases from J, leaving 17 bases between. In DNA form, the CDR3 reads TGTGCCAGCACCTCGACACGACAGAGGAATGAAAAACTGTTTTTT. Its protein product is CASTSTRQRNEKLFF.

J is TRBJ2-7 and V is TRBV18; 9 bases map to TRBD1. This CDR3 has 13 amino acids. V shed 6 bases, J shed 4 bases, and the junction held 4 bases outside the gene matches. CDR1 and CDR2 (germline): KGHSH, LQKENI. The CDR3 reads CASSGTGQYEQYF. The CDR3 bases are TGTGCCAGCTCGGGGACAGGGCAGTACGAGCAGTACTTC. The full variable domain, with the rest looked up from reference TRBV18 and TRBJ2-7, is NAGVMQNPRHLVRRRGQEARLRCSPMKGHSHVYWYRQLPEEGLKFMVYLQKENIIDESGMPKERFSAEFPKEGPSILRIQQVVRGDSAAYFCASSGTGQYEQYFGPGTRLTVT.

The chain couples TRBV10-3 to TRBJ1-1; D is uncertain. This CDR3 spans 15 amino acids. Trimming removed 2 bases from V and 2 bases from J, with 12 bases in between. Germline V gene sequence: CDR1 ENHRY, CDR2 SYGVKD. CDR3 amino acids: CAISEQDTVNTEAFF. The CDR3, as DNA: TGTGCCATCAGTGAGCAGGATACAGTTAACACTGAAGCTTTCTTT.

This chain joins TRBV30 and TRBJ1-4; D is ambiguous. This CDR3 is built from 15 residues. V was trimmed by 3 bases and J by 4 bases, leaving 15 bases between them. In germline, CDR1 is GTSNPN, CDR2 SVGIG (reference sequence). The CDR3, as DNA: TGTGCCTGGAGCTTGTCGTTGACAAGTAATGAAAAACTGTTTTTT. The encoded protein is CAWSLSLTSNEKLFF.

V is TRBV5-1 and J is TRBJ2-3; perhaps TRBD1 as D (6 bases). V lost 4 bases and J 4 bases, leaving 10 bases between the germline ends. The CDR3 length is 13 residues. CDR1 SGHRS and CDR2 YFSETQ come from the germline V gene. The CDR3 loop reads CASSPRGPDTQYF. DNA for the CDR3: TGCGCCAGCAGCCCCAGGGGCCCAGATACGCAGTATTTT.